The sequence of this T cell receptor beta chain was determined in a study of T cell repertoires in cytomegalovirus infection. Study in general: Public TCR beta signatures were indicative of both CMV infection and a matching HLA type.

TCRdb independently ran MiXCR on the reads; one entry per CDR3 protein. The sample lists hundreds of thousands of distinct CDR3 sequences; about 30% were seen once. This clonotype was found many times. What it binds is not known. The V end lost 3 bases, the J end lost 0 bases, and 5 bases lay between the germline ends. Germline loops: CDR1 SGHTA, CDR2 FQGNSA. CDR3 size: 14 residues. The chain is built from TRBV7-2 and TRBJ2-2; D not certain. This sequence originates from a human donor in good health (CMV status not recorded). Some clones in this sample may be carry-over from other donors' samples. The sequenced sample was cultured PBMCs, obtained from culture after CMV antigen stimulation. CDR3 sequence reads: CASSFASNTGELFF. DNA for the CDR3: TGTGCCAGCAGCTTTGCATCGAACACCGGGGAGCTGTTTTTT.